Detailed here is one TCR beta chain. Each cell subset's genomic DNA was divided evenly among several immunoSEQ plates. With ten immunoSEQ deep assay plates, unsorted PBMC DNA underwent sequencing. Per the original data handling: Sequence data from immunoSEQ were junction-only and lacked quality scores; consequently, filtering differed. Repertoires were generated with immunoSEQ multiplex PCR, while TCRdb's copy carries only in-frame clones and drops some. V, J and clone size are taken as reported in that table, and D and trimming were inferred from the DNA itself. Here the sample spans 400,000 to 600,000 clones, about 85% being singletons. The length of the CDR3 is 16 residues. The ends lost 3 bases at V and 2 bases at J; junction bases unmatched: 5. The V gene's germline CDR1 is SGHDN and CDR2 FVKESK. This sample is drawn from a study of shared clonotypes between healthy human individuals. Each sample came from a Caucasian adult donor living in Nashville, Tennessee.

Sequencing used PBMCs. The origin of this receptor is a woman in her 40s in good health. Some clones in this sample may be carry-over from other donors' samples. The V and J genes are TRBV14 and TRBJ2-1; 9 bases line up with TRBD2. CDR3 protein: CASSQVSGSTYNEQFF. CDR3 DNA sequence: TGTGCCAGCAGCCAGGTTAGCGGGAGTACCTACAATGAGCAGTTCTTC.